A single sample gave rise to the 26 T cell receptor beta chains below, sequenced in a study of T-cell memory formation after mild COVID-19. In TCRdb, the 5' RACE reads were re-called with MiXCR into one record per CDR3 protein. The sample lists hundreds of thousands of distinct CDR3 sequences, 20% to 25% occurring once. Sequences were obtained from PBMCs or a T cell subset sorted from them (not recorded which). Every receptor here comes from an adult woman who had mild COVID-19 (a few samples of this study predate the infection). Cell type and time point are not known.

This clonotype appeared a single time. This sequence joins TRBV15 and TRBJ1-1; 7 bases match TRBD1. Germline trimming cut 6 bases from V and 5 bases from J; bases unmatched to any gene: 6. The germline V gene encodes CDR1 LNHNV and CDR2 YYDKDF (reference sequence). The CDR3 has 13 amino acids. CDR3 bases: TGTGCCACCAGTCTGAACAGGGGAACTGAAGCTTTCTTT. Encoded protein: CATSLNRGTEAFF.

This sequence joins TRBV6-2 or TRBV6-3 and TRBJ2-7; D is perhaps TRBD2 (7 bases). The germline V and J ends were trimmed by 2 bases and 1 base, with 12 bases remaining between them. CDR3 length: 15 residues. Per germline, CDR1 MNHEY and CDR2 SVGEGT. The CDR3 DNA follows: TGTGCCAGCAGTTACGTGCGGGGGCAGTCCTACGAGCAGTACTTC. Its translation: CASSYVRGQSYEQYF.

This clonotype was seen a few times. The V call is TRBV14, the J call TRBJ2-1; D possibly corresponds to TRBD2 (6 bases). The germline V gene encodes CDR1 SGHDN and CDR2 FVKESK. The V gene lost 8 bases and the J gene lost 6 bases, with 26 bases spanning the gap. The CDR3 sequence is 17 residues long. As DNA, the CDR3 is TGTGCCAGCCAGAGGGGTCTGGCTAGCGAGCTCTCCAATGAGCAGTTCTTC. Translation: CASQRGLASELSNEQFF.

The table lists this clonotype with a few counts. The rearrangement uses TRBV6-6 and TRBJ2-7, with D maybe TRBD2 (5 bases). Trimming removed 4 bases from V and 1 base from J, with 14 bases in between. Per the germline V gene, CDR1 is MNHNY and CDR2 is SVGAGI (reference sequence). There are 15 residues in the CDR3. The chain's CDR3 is CASSSTAGGSYEQYF. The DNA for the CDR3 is TGTGCCAGCAGTTCCACCGCGGGCGGGTCCTACGAGCAGTACTTC.

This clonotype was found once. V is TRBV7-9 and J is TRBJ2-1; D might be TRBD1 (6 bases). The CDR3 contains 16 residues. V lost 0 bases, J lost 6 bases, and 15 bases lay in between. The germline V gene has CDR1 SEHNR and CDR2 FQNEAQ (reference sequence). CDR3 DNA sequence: TGTGCCAGCAGCTTAGCCCCGGGACATGGGTCCAATGAGCAGTTCTTC. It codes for CASSLAPGHGSNEQFF.

CDR3 coding DNA: TGTGCCTGGAATCTAGGGGCTGGGGAGACCCAGTACTTC. This encodes CAWNLGAGETQYF. V is TRBV30 and J is TRBJ2-5, with a tentative D call TRBD1 (5 bases). CDR3 length: 13 residues. V dropped 4 bases and J dropped 5 bases, with 14 bases sitting between them. In germline, CDR1 is GTSNPN, CDR2 SVGIG (reference sequence). Full variable domain (outside the CDR3, taken from reference TRBV30 and TRBJ2-5): SQTIHQWPATLVQPVGSPLSLECTVEGTSNPNLYWYRQAAGRGLQLLFYSVGIGQISSEVPQNLSASRPQDRQFILSSKKLLLSDSGFYLCAWNLGAGETQYFGPGTRLLVL.

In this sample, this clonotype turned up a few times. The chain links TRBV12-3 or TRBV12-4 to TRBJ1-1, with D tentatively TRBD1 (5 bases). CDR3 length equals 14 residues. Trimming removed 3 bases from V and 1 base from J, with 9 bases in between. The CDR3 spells CASSFPGQNTEAFF. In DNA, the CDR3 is TGTGCCAGCAGTTTCCCAGGGCAGAACACTGAAGCTTTCTTT.

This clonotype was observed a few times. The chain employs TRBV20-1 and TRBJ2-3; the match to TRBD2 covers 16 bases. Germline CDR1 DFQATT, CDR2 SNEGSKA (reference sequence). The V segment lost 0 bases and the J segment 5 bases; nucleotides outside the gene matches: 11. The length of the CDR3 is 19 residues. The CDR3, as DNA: TGCAGTGCTAGAGATTCTACCGGGACTAGCGGGAGGGCTGGAGATACGCAGTATTTT. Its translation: CSARDSTGTSGRAGDTQYF.

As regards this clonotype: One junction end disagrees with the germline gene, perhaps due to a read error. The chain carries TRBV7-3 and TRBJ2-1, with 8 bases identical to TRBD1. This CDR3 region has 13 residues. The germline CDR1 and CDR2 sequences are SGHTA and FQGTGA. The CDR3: CASSITGGNEQFF. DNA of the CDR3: TGTGCCAGCAGCATAACAGGGGGGAATGAGCAGTTCTTC. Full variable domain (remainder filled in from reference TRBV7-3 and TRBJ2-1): GAGVSQTPSNKVTEKGKYVELRCDPISGHTALYWYRQSLGQGPEFLIYFQGTGAADDSGLPNDRFFAVRPEGSVSTLKIQRTERGDSAVYLCASSITGGNEQFFGPGTRLTVL.

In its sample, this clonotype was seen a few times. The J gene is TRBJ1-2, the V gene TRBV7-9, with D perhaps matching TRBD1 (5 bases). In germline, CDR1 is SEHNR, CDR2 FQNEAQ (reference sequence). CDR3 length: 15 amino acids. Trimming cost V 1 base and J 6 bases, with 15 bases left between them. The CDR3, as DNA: TGTGCCAGCAGCTTAGAGAGTGTTGGGGGACATGGCTACACCTTC. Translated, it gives CASSLESVGGHGYTF.

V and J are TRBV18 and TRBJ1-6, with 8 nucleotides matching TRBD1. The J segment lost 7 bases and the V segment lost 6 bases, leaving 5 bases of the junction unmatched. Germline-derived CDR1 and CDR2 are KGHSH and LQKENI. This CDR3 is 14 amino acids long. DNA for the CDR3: TGTGCCAGCTCCGAGACAGGGGTGAATTCACCCCTCCACTTT. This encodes CASSETGVNSPLHF.

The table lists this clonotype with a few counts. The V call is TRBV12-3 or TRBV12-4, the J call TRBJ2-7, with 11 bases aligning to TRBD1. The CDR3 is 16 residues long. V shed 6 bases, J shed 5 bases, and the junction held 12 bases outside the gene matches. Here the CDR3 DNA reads TGTGCCAGCAGCCGCGCCCCTCGGGACAGGGGGGACGAGCAGTACTTC. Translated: CASSRAPRDRGDEQYF.

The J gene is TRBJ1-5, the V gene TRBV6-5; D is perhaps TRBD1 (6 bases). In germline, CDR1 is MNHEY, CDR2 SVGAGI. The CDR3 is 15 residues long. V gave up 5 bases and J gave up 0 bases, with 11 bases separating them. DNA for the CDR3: TGTGCCAGCAGTACAACAGGGTATAGCAATCAGCCCCAGCATTTT. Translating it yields CASSTTGYSNQPQHF.

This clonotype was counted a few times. The CDR3 DNA reads TGCGCCAGCAGCTTACTAACAGGGAATACGCAGTATTTT. This sequence encodes CASSLLTGNTQYF. This chain joins TRBV5-1 and TRBJ2-3, with a possible D match to TRBD1 (6 bases). The CDR3 is 13 amino acids. The germline V gene has CDR1 SGHRS and CDR2 YFSETQ. V dropped 2 bases and J dropped 7 bases, with 11 bases sitting between them.

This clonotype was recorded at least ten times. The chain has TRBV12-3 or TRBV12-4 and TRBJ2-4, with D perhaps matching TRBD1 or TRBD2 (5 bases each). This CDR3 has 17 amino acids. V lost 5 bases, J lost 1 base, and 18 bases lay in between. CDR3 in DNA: TGTGCCAGCAGTGAGACCGGGACGACGATCGCCAAAAACATTCAGTACTTC. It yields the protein CASSETGTTIAKNIQYF.

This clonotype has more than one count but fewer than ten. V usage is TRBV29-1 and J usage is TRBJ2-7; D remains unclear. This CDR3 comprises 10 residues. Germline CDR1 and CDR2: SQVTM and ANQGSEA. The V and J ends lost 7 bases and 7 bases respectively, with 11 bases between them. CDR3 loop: CSARSGEQYF. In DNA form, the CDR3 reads TGCAGCGCCCGTTCTGGAGAGCAGTACTTC.

The CDR3 loop reads CASSQNRDRGVSYNSPLHF. The CDR3 bases are TGTGCCAGCAGTCAGAACCGGGACAGGGGGGTTTCCTATAATTCACCCCTCCACTTT. The chain is built from TRBV2 and TRBJ1-6, with 11 bases identical to TRBD1. The germline V gene encodes CDR1 SNHLY and CDR2 FYNNEI. The CDR3 extends over 19 amino acids. The ends lost 5 bases at V and 1 base at J; junction bases unmatched: 10.

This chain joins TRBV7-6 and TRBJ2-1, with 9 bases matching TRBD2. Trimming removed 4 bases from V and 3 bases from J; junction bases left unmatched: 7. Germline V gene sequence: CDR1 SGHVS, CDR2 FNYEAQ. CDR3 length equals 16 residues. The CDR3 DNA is TGTGCCAGCAGCTCCTTTCAGCGGGGGGTCTACAATGAGCAGTTCTTC. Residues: CASSSFQRGVYNEQFF.

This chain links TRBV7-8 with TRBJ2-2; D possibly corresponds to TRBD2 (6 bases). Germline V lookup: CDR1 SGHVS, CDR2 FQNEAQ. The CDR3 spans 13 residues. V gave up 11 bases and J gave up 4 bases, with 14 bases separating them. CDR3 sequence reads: CAFTGVRTGELFF. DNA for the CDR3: TGTGCCTTCACGGGGGTACGCACCGGGGAGCTGTTTTTT.

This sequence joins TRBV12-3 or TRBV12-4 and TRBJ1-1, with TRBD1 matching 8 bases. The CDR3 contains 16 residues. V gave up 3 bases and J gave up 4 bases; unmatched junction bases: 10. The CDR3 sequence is CASSFQGAIRGTEAFF. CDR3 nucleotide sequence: TGTGCCAGCAGTTTTCAGGGGGCTATTCGAGGCACTGAAGCTTTCTTT.

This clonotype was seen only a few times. The CDR3 is CASSQAEGQGWEAFF. CDR3 nucleotides: TGCGCCAGCAGCCAAGCCGAAGGACAGGGATGGGAAGCTTTCTTT. V usage is TRBV4-3 and J usage is TRBJ1-1; 8 bases are shared with TRBD1. Trimming removed 1 base from V and 8 bases from J; junction bases left unmatched: 9. Germline V gene sequence: CDR1 LGHNA, CDR2 YSLEER. This CDR3 region has 15 residues.

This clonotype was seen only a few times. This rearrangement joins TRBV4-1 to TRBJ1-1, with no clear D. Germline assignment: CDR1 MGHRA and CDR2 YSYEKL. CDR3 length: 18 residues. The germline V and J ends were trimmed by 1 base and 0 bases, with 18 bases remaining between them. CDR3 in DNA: TGCGCCAGCAGCCAAGGGTCGCCTGGCGGCGTTATGAACACTGAAGCTTTCTTT. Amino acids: CASSQGSPGGVMNTEAFF.

CDR3: CASSLGLAGGWEQFF. The CDR3 DNA reads TGCGCCAGCAGCTTGGGACTAGCGGGAGGTTGGGAGCAGTTCTTC. The J gene is TRBJ2-1, the V gene TRBV5-1; 13 bases fit TRBD2. Germline-derived CDR1 and CDR2 are SGHRS and YFSETQ. This CDR3 region has 15 residues. The ends lost 0 bases at V and 10 bases at J; junction bases unmatched: 4.

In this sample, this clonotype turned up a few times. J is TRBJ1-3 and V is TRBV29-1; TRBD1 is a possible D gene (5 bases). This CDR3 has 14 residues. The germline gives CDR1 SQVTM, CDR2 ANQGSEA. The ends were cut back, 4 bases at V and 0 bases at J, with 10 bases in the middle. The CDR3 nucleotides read TGCAGCGTTGTTGCAGGGAACTCTGGAAACACCATATATTTT. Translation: CSVVAGNSGNTIYF.

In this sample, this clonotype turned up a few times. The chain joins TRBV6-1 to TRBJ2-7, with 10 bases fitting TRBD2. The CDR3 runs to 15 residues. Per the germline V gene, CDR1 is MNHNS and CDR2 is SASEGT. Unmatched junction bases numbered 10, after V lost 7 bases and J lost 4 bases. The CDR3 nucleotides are TGTGCCAGCATTGTAGAAAGCGGGGGGGCATACGAGCAGTACTTC. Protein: CASIVESGGAYEQYF.

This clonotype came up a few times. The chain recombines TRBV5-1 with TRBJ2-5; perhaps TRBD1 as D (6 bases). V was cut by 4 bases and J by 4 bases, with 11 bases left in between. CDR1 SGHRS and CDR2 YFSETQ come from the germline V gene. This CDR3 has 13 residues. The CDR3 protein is CASSKQGPETQYF. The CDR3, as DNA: TGCGCCAGCAGCAAACAGGGACCAGAGACCCAGTACTTC.